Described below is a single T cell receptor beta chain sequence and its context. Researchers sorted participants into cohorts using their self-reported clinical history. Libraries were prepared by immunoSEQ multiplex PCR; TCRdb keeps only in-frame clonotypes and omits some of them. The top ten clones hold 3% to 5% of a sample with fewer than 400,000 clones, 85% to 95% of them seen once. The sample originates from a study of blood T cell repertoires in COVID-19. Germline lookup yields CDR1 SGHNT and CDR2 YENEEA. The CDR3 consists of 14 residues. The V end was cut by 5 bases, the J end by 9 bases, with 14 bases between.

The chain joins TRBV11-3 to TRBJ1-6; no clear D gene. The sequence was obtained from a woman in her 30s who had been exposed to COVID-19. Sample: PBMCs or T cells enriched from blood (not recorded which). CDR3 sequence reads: CASSLAGKVSPLHF. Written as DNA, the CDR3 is TGTGCCAGCAGCCTGGCGGGGAAGGTTTCACCCCTCCACTTT. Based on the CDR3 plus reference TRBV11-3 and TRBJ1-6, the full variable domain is EAGVVQSPRYKIIEKKQPVAFWCNPISGHNTLYWYLQNLGQGPELLIRYENEEAVDDSQLPKDRFSAERLKGVDSTLKIQPAELGDSAVYLCASSLAGKVSPLHFGNGTRLTVT.